The TCR beta chain described here comes from a study of blood T cell repertoires in COVID-19. The CDR3 runs 13 residues. V was shortened by 2 bases and J by 2 bases, with 6 bases between the two germline ends. The germline CDR1 and CDR2 sequences are MNHEY and SVGAGI. Measured with immunoSEQ multiplex PCR; TCRdb has only the in-frame clones, and not every one. This sample has 150,000 to 200,000 clones, with roughly 80% found just once. The chain is built from TRBV6-5 and TRBJ1-1; no definite D call. The sequenced sample was peripheral blood. The sequence was obtained from a human donor with acute or convalescent COVID-19. The donor label of this sample is uncertain. The chain's CDR3 is CASSYEPNTEAFF. For the CDR3, the DNA is TGTGCCAGCAGTTACGAGCCAAACACTGAAGCTTTCTTT.